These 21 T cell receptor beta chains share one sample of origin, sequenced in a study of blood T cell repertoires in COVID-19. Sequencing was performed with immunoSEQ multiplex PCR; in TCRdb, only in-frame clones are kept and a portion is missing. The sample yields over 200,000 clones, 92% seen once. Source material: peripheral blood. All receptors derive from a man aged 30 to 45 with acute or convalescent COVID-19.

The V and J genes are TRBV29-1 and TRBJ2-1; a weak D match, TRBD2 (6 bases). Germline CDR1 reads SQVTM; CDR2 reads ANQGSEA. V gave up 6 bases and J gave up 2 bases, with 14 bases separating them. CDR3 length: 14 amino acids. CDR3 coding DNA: TGCAGCGTCCCAGCGGGTCAGACCTACAATGAGCAGTTCTTC. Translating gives CSVPAGQTYNEQFF.

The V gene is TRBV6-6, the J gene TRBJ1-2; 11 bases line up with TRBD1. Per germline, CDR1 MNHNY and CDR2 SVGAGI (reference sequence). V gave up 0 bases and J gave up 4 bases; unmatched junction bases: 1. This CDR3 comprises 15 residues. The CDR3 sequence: CASSYSGQGVYGYTF. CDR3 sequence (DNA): TGTGCCAGCAGTTACTCGGGACAGGGGGTCTATGGCTACACCTTC.

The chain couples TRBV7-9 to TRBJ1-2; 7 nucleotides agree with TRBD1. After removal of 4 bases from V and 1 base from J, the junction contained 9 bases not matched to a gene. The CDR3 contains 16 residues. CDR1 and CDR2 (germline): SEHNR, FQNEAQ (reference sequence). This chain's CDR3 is CASSSPGGELNYGYTF. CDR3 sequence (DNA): TGTGCCAGCAGCTCTCCAGGGGGAGAACTTAACTATGGCTACACCTTC.

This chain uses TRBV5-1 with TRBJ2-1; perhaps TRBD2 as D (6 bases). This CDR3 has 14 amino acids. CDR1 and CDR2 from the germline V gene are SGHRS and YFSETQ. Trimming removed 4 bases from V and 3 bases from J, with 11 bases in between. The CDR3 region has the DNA TGCGCCAGCAGCGGGGGTAGCGGCTACAATGAGCAGTTCTTC. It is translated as CASSGGSGYNEQFF.

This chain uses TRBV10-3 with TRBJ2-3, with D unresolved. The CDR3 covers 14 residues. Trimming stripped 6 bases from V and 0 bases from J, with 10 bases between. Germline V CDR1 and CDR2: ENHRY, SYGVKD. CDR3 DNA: TGTGCCATCAGACAGAGCCCTAGCACAGATACGCAGTATTTT. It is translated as CAIRQSPSTDTQYF.

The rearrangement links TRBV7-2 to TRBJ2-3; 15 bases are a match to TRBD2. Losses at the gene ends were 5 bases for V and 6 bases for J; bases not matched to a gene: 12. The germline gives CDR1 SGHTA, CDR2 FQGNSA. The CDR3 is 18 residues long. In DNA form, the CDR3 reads TGTGCCAGCAGCCCACCGACGGGACTAGCGGGGGGTCGTGATACGCAGTATTTT. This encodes CASSPPTGLAGGRDTQYF.

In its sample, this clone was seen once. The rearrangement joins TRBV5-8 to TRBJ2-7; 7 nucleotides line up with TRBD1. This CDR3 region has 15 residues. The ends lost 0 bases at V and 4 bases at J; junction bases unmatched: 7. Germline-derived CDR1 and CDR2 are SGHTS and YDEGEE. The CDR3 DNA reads TGTGCCAGCAGCTTGGCCCCGGGACAGCGATACGAGCAGTACTTC. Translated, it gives CASSLAPGQRYEQYF.

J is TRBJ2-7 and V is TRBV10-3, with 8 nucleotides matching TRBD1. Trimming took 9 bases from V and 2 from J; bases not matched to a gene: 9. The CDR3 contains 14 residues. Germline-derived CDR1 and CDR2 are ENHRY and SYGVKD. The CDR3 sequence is CAIAGTGGTYEQYF. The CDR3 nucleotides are TGTGCCATTGCGGGCACAGGGGGGACCTACGAGCAGTACTTC.

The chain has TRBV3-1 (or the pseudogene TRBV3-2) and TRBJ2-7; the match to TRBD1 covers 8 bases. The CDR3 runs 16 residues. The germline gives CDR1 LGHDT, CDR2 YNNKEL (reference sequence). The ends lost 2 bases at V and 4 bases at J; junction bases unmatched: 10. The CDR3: CASSQRTGRMGYEQYF. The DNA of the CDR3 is TGTGCCAGCAGCCAAAGGACAGGGAGGATGGGATACGAGCAGTACTTC.

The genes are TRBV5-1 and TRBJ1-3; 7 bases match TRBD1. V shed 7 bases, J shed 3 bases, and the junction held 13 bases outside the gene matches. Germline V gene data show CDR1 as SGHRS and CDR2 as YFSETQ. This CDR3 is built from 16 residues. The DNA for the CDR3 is TGCGCCAGCCGCGAGCCAACAGGGGCGGGTGGAAACACCATATATTTT. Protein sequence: CASREPTGAGGNTIYF.

CDR3 bases: TGTGCCAGCAGCGTACCCGGGACGAACACCGGGGAGCTGTTTTTT. Amino acid sequence: CASSVPGTNTGELFF. This chain links TRBV9 with TRBJ2-2, with D maybe TRBD2 (5 bases). The V end lost 1 base, the J end lost 0 bases, and 7 bases lay between the germline ends. The CDR3 sequence is 15 residues long. Germline-derived CDR1 and CDR2 are SGDLS and YYNGEE.

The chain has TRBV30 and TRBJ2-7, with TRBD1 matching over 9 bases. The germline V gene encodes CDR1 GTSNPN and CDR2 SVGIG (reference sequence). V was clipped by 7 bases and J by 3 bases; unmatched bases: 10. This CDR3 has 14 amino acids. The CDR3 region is CALSTGTGLYEQYF. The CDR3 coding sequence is TGTGCCTTATCAACCGGGACAGGGCTCTACGAGCAGTACTTC.

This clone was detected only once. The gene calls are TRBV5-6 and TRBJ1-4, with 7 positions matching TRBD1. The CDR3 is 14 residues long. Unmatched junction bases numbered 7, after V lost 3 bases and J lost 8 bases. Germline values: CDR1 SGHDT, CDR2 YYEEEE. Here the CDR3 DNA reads TGTGCCAGCAGCTATAGCCCGACAGGGGAAAAACTGTTTTTT. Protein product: CASSYSPTGEKLFF.

The CDR3 sequence is CASSPGLAGGSYEQYF. The CDR3, as DNA: TGTGCCAGCAGCCCGGGACTAGCGGGGGGATCCTACGAGCAGTACTTC. This chain connects TRBV3-1 (or the pseudogene TRBV3-2) to TRBJ2-7; TRBD2 agrees at 15 bases. The CDR3 has 16 residues. Germline V gene lookup returns CDR1 LGHDT and CDR2 YNNKEL (reference sequence). With V trimmed by 4 bases and J by 1 base, 2 bases remained unmatched.

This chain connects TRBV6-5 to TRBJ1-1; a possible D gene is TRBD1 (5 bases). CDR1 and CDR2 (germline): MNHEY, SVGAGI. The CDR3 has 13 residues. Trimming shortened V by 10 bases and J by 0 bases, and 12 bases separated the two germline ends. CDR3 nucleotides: TGTGCCACCCGTCGGGGGGTGAACACTGAAGCTTTCTTT. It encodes CATRRGVNTEAFF.

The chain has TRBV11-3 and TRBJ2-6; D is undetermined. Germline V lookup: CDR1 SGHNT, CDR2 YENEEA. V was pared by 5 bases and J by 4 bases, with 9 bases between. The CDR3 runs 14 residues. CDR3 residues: CASSPAVGANVLTF. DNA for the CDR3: TGTGCCAGCAGCCCCGCAGTCGGGGCCAACGTCCTGACTTTC.

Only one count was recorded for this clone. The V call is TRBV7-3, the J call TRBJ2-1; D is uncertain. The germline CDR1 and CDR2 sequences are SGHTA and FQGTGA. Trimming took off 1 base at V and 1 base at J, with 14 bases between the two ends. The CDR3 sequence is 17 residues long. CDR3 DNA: TGTGCCAGCAGCTTAATCCCGGGTGGCGGTTCCTACAATGAGCAGTTCTTC. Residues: CASSLIPGGGSYNEQFF.

The CDR3 DNA reads as TGTGCCAGCAGTCGAAACAGGGGGCAGATTGAAGCTTTCTTT. It is translated as CASSRNRGQIEAFF. This chain connects TRBV2 to TRBJ1-1; TRBD1 matches at 9 bases. The CDR3 has 14 amino acids. Germline trimming cut 5 bases from V and 7 bases from J; bases unmatched to any gene: 8. Germline-derived CDR1 and CDR2 are SNHLY and FYNNEI. The full variable domain, completed using reference TRBV2 and TRBJ1-1, is EPEVTQTPSHQVTQMGQEVILRCVPISNHLYFYWYRQILGQKVEFLVSFYNNEISEKSEIFDDQFSVERPDGSNFTLKIRSTKLEDSAMYFCASSRNRGQIEAFFGQGTRLTVV.

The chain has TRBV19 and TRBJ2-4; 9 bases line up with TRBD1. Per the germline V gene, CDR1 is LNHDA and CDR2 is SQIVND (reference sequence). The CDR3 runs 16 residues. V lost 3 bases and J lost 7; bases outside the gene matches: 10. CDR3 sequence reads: CASSIGVGGTGNIQYF. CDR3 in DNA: TGTGCCAGTAGTATTGGGGTAGGCGGGACAGGGAACATTCAGTACTTC.

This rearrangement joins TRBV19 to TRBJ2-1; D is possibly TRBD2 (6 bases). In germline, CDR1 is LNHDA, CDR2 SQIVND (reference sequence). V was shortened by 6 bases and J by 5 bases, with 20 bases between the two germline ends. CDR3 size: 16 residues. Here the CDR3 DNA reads TGTGCCAGTAGATTCGATTCGGGACTCCCGAACAATGAGCAGTTCTTC. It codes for CASRFDSGLPNNEQFF.

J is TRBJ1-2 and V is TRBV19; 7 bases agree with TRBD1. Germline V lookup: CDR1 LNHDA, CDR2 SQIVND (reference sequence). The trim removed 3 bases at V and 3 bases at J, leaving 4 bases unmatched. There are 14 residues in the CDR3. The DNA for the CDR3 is TGTGCCAGTAGTATTTTTGGGACAGACTATGGCTACACCTTC. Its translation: CASSIFGTDYGYTF.